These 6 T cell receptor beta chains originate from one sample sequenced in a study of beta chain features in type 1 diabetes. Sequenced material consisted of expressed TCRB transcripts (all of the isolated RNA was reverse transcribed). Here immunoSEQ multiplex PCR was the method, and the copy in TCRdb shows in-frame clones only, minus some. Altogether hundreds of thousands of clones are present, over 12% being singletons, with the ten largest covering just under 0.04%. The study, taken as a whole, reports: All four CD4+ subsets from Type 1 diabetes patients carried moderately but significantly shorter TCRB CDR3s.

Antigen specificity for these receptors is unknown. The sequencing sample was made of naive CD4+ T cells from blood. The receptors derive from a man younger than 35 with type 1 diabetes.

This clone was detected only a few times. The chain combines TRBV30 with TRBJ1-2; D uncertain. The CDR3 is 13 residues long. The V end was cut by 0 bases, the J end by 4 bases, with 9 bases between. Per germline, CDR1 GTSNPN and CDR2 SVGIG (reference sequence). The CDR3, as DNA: TGTGCCTGGAGTGTACCACCTCTCTATGGCTACACCTTC. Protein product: CAWSVPPLYGYTF.

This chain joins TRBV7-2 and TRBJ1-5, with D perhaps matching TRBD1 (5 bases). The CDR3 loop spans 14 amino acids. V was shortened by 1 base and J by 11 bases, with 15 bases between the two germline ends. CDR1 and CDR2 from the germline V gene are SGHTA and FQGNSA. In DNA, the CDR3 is TGTGCCAGCAGCTTAGGTGGGGCCCGGGGGGCCCAGCATTTT. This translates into CASSLGGARGAQHF. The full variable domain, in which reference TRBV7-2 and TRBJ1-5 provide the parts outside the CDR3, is GAGVSQSPSNKVTEKGKDVELRCDPISGHTALYWYRQSLGQGLEFLIYFQGNSAPDKSGLPSDRFSAERTGGSVSTLTIQRTQQEDSAVYLCASSLGGARGAQHFGDGTRLSIL.

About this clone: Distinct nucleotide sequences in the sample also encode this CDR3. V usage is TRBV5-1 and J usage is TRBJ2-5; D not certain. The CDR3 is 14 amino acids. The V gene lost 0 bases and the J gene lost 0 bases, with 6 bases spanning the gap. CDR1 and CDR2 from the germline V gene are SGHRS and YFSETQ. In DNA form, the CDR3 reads TGCGCCAGCAGCTTGGGACGGAACCAAGAGACCCAGTACTTC. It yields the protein CASSLGRNQETQYF.

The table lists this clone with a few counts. The CDR3 protein is CAIINGEETQYF. CDR3 DNA: TGTGCCATCATTAACGGCGAAGAGACCCAGTACTTC. The gene calls are TRBV10-3 and TRBJ2-5; D unclear. This CDR3 is 12 amino acids long. Germline CDR1 reads ENHRY; CDR2 reads SYGVKD. Trimming took 7 bases from V and 3 from J, leaving 9 bases between them.

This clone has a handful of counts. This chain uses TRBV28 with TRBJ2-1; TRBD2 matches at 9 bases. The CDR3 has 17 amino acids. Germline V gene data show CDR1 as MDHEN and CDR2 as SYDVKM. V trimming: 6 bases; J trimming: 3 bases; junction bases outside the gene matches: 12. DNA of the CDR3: TGTGCCAGCAGCCCTGCCCTCGCTAGCGGGATCTACAATGAGCAGTTCTTC. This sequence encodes CASSPALASGIYNEQFF.

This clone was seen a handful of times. The CDR3 reads CSVFTGSAEAFF. The CDR3 coding sequence is TGCAGCGTTTTCACGGGGTCGGCTGAAGCTTTCTTT. The chain employs TRBV29-1 and TRBJ1-1; D gene unclear. Per germline, CDR1 SQVTM and CDR2 ANQGSEA. V was trimmed by 5 bases and J by 6 bases, leaving 13 bases between them. The CDR3 is 12 residues long. The variable domain in full, completed from reference TRBV29-1 and TRBJ1-1, reads SAVISQKPSRDICQRGTSLTIQCQVDSQVTMMFWYRQQPGQSLTLIATANQGSEATYESGFVIDKFPISRPNLTFSTLTVSNMSPEDSSIYLCSVFTGSAEAFFGQGTRLTVV.